This TCR beta chain was found in a study of T cell responses to AZD1222 COVID-19 vaccine. Overall study findings and caveats: Spike-specific TCRs gained breadth and depth after people received two AZD1222 doses. Among the donors, most were white British and more were female, and clonal diversity was possibly underestimated. Spike regions recognized by vaccine-associated CD4 TCRs spanned the protein, led by 160-218 and 743-854.

About this clone itself: Its target is not known.

V gave up 5 bases and J gave up 3 bases, with 16 bases separating them. The CDR3 totals 15 residues. The germline gives CDR1 GTSNPN, CDR2 SVGIG (reference sequence). Second-dose groups at about 4 or about 12 weeks were pooled. Only in-frame clones appear in the TCRdb table, and some are missing; sequencing was by immunoSEQ multiplex PCR. The table lists more than 75,000 clones, more than 85% of them singletons. V is TRBV30 and J is TRBJ2-2; tentative D call: TRBD2 (6 bases). The sequenced sample was peripheral blood, obtained 28 days after the second AZD1222 dose. The sequence was obtained from an adult who received the AZD1222 COVID-19 vaccine. In DNA, the CDR3 is TGTGCCTGGGTCCCCTCGGGACTCTACACCGGGGAGCTGTTTTTT. Translating it yields CAWVPSGLYTGELFF.